This TCR beta chain was documented in a study of T cell repertoires in cytomegalovirus infection. Study information: Matching HLA type and CMV infection were both indicated by public TCR beta signatures.

Overall study findings and caveats: Adding up the frequency of public TCR beta families identified people who carried CMV plus the relevant HLA. CMV-specific HLA-C-restricted TCR beta clonotypes dominated the ex vivo response.

A note on this clonotype: Its antigen is unidentified.

TCRdb independently ran MiXCR on the reads; one entry per CDR3 protein. The table includes about 180,000 distinct CDR3 sequences, 17% detected once. This sequence was found in a human donor in good health (CMV status not recorded). Some clones in this sample may be carry-over from other donors' samples. The sequenced sample consisted of CD8+ T cells from PBMCs.

DNA for the CDR3: TGTGCCAGCAGTTCAACAGGGGCACTTAGCAATCAGCCCCAGCATTTT. Protein product: CASSSTGALSNQPQHF. The chain has TRBV6-2 or TRBV6-3 and TRBJ1-5; 7 nucleotides line up with TRBD1. Germline V gene data show CDR1 as MNHEY and CDR2 as SVGEGT. Unmatched junction bases numbered 6, after V lost 4 bases and J lost 0 bases. There are 16 residues in the CDR3.